A single sample gave rise to the 20 T cell receptor beta chains below, sequenced in a study of shared clonotypes between healthy human individuals. Libraries were prepared by immunoSEQ multiplex PCR; TCRdb keeps only in-frame clonotypes and omits some of them. The sample contains over 2 million clones, 85% to 95% of which appear only once. The sequenced sample was naive CD4+ T cells from PBMCs. Subset defined: CD45RA+ positively selected. The receptors stem from a man between 18 and 35 years old in good health. Some clones in this sample may be carry-over from other donors' samples.

The gene calls are TRBV5-1 and TRBJ1-2, with D unclear. CDR3 length equals 16 residues. The V gene lost 4 bases and the J gene lost 0 bases, with 16 bases spanning the gap. CDR1 SGHRS and CDR2 YFSETQ come from the germline V gene. DNA for the CDR3: TGCGCCAGCAGCCCGCAGGTGGGAGCCGCTAACTATGGCTACACCTTC. Residues: CASSPQVGAANYGYTF.

The chain carries TRBV19 and TRBJ1-5; maybe TRBD1 (6 bases). The CDR3 covers 14 residues. Trimming pared 3 bases from V and 3 bases from J, leaving 9 bases between. Germline CDR1 reads LNHDA; CDR2 reads SQIVND (reference sequence). CDR3 loop: CASSMDSPNQPQHF. CDR3 nucleotides: TGTGCCAGTAGTATGGACAGTCCCAATCAGCCCCAGCATTTT.

The chain carries TRBV28 and TRBJ1-2, with TRBD1 as a possible D gene (6 bases). The germline CDR1 and CDR2 sequences are MDHEN and SYDVKM. The V end was cut by 8 bases, the J end by 8 bases, with 18 bases between. The CDR3 extends over 13 amino acids. The CDR3 region is CASRGRGLRGYTF. The CDR3 nucleotides are TGTGCCAGCCGGGGTAGGGGGTTGAGGGGCTACACCTTC.

This clone was observed once. The J gene is TRBJ1-4, the V gene TRBV6-6; perhaps TRBD1 as D (5 bases). CDR1 and CDR2 (germline): MNHNY, SVGAGI (reference sequence). This CDR3 is 11 amino acids long. V gave up 11 bases and J gave up 11 bases, with 15 bases separating them. The CDR3 protein is CAGGAGVKLFF. The CDR3 region has the DNA TGTGCCGGTGGGGCTGGAGTGAAACTGTTTTTT.

This rearrangement joins TRBV6-1 to TRBJ1-4; 8 bases are shared with TRBD1. The junction had 10 bases not matched to a gene; V was cut back by 11 bases and J by 8 bases. The CDR3 totals 13 residues. CDR1 is MNHNS and CDR2 is SASEGT in the germline V gene. The CDR3 bases are TGTGCCGATGACAGGGGTAATGACGAAAAACTGTTTTTT. Translated, it gives CADDRGNDEKLFF.

CDR3: CASSLYPAGPANTGELFF. In DNA, the CDR3 is TGTGCCAGCAGCTTATATCCTGCGGGCCCCGCGAACACCGGGGAGCTGTTTTTT. The V call is TRBV7-6, the J call TRBJ2-2; tentatively, D is TRBD2 (5 bases). The V gene's germline CDR1 is SGHVS and CDR2 FNYEAQ. CDR3 length: 18 amino acids. V lost 2 bases and J lost 0, with 16 bases in between.

This clone has more than one count but fewer than ten. The V gene is TRBV30, the J gene TRBJ1-1, with no clear D. Trimming removed 1 base at V and 11 bases at J, with 11 bases between. This CDR3 contains 11 residues. Germline V CDR1 and CDR2: GTSNPN, SVGIG (reference sequence). The CDR3 DNA is TGTGCCTGGAGTGAAGTCCCTAAGGCTTTCTTT. Encoded protein: CAWSEVPKAFF.

The CDR3 reads CASSFGDLSGNTIYF. For the CDR3, the DNA is TGTGCCAGCAGTTTCGGGGATCTCTCTGGAAACACCATATATTTT. The chain couples TRBV28 to TRBJ1-3; the D is unclear. The CDR3 totals 15 residues. CDR1 is MDHEN and CDR2 is SYDVKM in the germline V gene. Trimming took 3 bases from V and 0 from J, leaving 9 bases between them.

In the case of this clone: The sample contains more than one DNA sequence encoding this CDR3. This rearrangement joins TRBV7-2 to TRBJ2-3, with 7 bases fitting TRBD2. Germline CDR1 SGHTA, CDR2 FQGNSA. V was pared by 6 bases and J by 1 base, with 10 bases of the junction left unmatched. The CDR3 totals 16 residues. CDR3: CASSPRLAGGTDTQYF. CDR3 bases: TGTGCCAGCAGTCCTCGGCTCGCGGGAGGCACAGATACGCAGTATTTT.

The chain carries TRBV2 and TRBJ1-2; TRBD1 matches at 7 bases. Germline trimming cut 6 bases from V and 8 bases from J; bases unmatched to any gene: 9. Germline-derived CDR1 and CDR2 are SNHLY and FYNNEI. The CDR3 has 13 amino acids. CDR3 DNA: TGTGCCAGCAGAGGTGACAGGGCGGAGGGCTACACCTTC. This gives the protein CASRGDRAEGYTF.

The genes are TRBV19 and TRBJ1-3; TRBD1 matches at 7 bases. CDR1 and CDR2 (germline): LNHDA, SQIVND (reference sequence). The CDR3 extends over 17 amino acids. Trimming removed 4 bases from V and 1 base from J; junction bases left unmatched: 10. CDR3 region: CASSKGGQSSSGNTIYF. CDR3 nucleotide sequence: TGTGCCAGTAGTAAAGGGGGACAGTCCTCTTCTGGAAACACCATATATTTT.

V and J are TRBV18 and TRBJ2-3; D gene unclear. Between the trimmed V and J ends, which lost 1 base and 0 bases, there was a span of 11 bases. Germline CDR1 reads KGHSH; CDR2 reads LQKENI. The CDR3 has 16 amino acids. The CDR3 DNA is TGTGCCAGCTCACCACTAGGCACAGAGAGCACAGATACGCAGTATTTT. Its protein product is CASSPLGTESTDTQYF.

The V call is TRBV19, the J call TRBJ1-2, with D unresolved. The CDR3 totals 13 residues. V lost 7 bases to trimming and J lost 0 bases, with 9 bases between them. Looked up from germline, CDR1 is LNHDA and CDR2 is SQIVND (reference sequence). The CDR3, as DNA: TGTGCCAGTAACTTGGGAGCTAACTATGGCTACACCTTC. It translates to CASNLGANYGYTF.

The chain is built from TRBV5-1 and TRBJ2-1; TRBD2 matches 10 bases. The CDR3 covers 14 residues. V dropped 9 bases and J dropped 2; count of bases not matched to a gene: 5. Germline CDR1 and CDR2: SGHRS and YFSETQ. The DNA for the CDR3 is TGCGCCACTCAGCGGGAGGGCCCCTACAATGAGCAGTTCTTC. Translating it yields CATQREGPYNEQFF.

The V call is TRBV14, the J call TRBJ2-1; D gene unclear. Germline V gene data show CDR1 as SGHDN and CDR2 as FVKESK. Deletions cut 3 bases from V and 3 bases from J, with 15 bases between. The CDR3 totals 16 residues. Written as DNA, the CDR3 is TGTGCCAGCAGCCATGAGAATCTAGGAAACTACAATGAGCAGTTCTTC. This encodes CASSHENLGNYNEQFF.

The J gene is TRBJ2-3, the V gene TRBV25-1, with D hard to call. Per germline, CDR1 MGHDK and CDR2 SYGVNS. Trimming removed 4 bases at V and 4 bases at J, with 12 bases between. There are 14 residues in the CDR3. CDR3 protein: CASSAISIPDTQYF. The CDR3 coding sequence is TGTGCCAGCAGTGCGATAAGTATTCCAGATACGCAGTATTTT.

This clone was observed a few times. This sequence joins TRBV2 and TRBJ2-2; D uncertain. Trimming cost V 6 bases and J 1 base, with 9 bases left between them. The V gene's germline CDR1 is SNHLY and CDR2 FYNNEI. The CDR3 spans 14 residues. The DNA for the CDR3 is TGTGCCAGCAGAGTCGTCGGGAACACCGGGGAGCTGTTTTTT. This sequence encodes CASRVVGNTGELFF.

V is TRBV6-1 and J is TRBJ2-7; a weak D match, TRBD2 (6 bases). There are 15 residues in the CDR3. V lost 7 bases, J lost 3 bases, and 19 bases lay in between. The germline V gene encodes CDR1 MNHNS and CDR2 SASEGT. The chain's CDR3 is CASTGADYTNYEQYF. The CDR3 DNA is TGTGCCAGCACTGGAGCGGACTACACGAACTACGAGCAGTACTTC.

The V call is TRBV30, the J call TRBJ1-3; D not certain. Germline V lookup: CDR1 GTSNPN, CDR2 SVGIG (reference sequence). The CDR3 covers 15 residues. Trimming pared 5 bases from V and 1 base from J, leaving 15 bases between. CDR3 coding DNA: TGTGCCTGGGCGCCTGGAAGGGCTTCTGGAAACACCATATATTTT. This translates into CAWAPGRASGNTIYF.

The chain couples TRBV28 to TRBJ1-2, with D hard to call. The CDR3 sequence is 13 residues long. V lost 7 bases to trimming and J lost 6 bases, with 15 bases between them. CDR1 and CDR2 (germline): MDHEN, SYDVKM. The DNA for the CDR3 is TGTGCCAGCAATATCCCGGGGAGGGATGGCTACACCTTC. Amino acids: CASNIPGRDGYTF.